Below are 12 T cell receptor beta chains sequenced from a single sample in a study of shared clonotypes between healthy human individuals. Naive CD8 cells lacked CD45RO and underwent positive selection for CCR7, leaving out terminally differentiated effector memory CD45RA+ cells. TCRdb's copy holds only in-frame clones and misses some; the assay was immunoSEQ multiplex PCR. This table has roughly 2.1 million clones, roughly 91% appearing once. Sequenced material: naive CD8+ T cells from PBMCs. The receptors come from a man aged 18-30 years in good health. Some clones in this sample may be carry-over from other donors' samples.

This clone was picked up one time. The rearrangement joins TRBV28 to TRBJ1-2, with TRBD1 as a possible D gene (5 bases). The CDR3 covers 14 residues. Trimming pared 5 bases from V and 8 bases from J, leaving 18 bases between. Germline CDR1 is MDHEN and CDR2 is SYDVKM. The CDR3 sequence is CASSDPGTWGGYTF. The CDR3 region has the DNA TGTGCCAGCAGTGATCCCGGGACTTGGGGAGGCTACACCTTC.

The chain couples TRBV7-9 to TRBJ2-5; unclear D gene. Trimming left V 5 bases short and J 1 base short, with 14 bases between. The CDR3 consists of 15 residues. Germline V lookup: CDR1 SEHNR, CDR2 FQNEAQ (reference sequence). CDR3 in DNA: TGTGCCAGCAGCCCTGTGGCAGGATTCCAAGAGACCCAGTACTTC. Protein sequence: CASSPVAGFQETQYF.

This rearrangement joins TRBV27 to TRBJ1-2, with no clear D. Germline V lookup: CDR1 MNHEY, CDR2 SMNVEV (reference sequence). CDR3 size: 14 residues. V lost 2 bases, J lost 3 bases, and 10 bases lay in between. For the CDR3, the DNA is TGTGCCAGCAGTTTAGCGCAGAAACACTATGGCTACACCTTC. Its protein product is CASSLAQKHYGYTF.

With regard to this clone: This likely comes from a read error, as the CDR3 has no conserved phenylalanine or tryptophan at its end. The DNA is omitted, as the CDR3 cannot be located on it reliably, and the CDR3 follows TCRdb's listing. The chain is built from TRBV5-6 and TRBJ2-2; the table's TRBD2 call for D was not verified on the DNA. Per the germline V gene, CDR1 is SGHDT and CDR2 is YYEEEE. The CDR3 adds up to 11 amino acids, both ends counted. CDR3 region: CASTPRLPGAP.

V and J are TRBV27 and TRBJ2-7; D is perhaps TRBD1 or TRBD2 (5 bases each). The CDR3 sequence is 13 residues long. Germline CDR1 reads MNHEY; CDR2 reads SMNVEV (reference sequence). V was clipped by 2 bases and J by 3 bases, with 8 bases between them. CDR3 DNA: TGTGCCAGCAGTTTAGGGGACCACTACGAGCAGTACTTC. This translates into CASSLGDHYEQYF.

This sequence joins TRBV28 and TRBJ2-5; 7 positions match TRBD2. The ends lost 5 bases at V and 0 bases at J; junction bases unmatched: 9. The CDR3 length is 16 residues. Per the germline V gene, CDR1 is MDHEN and CDR2 is SYDVKM. Here the CDR3 DNA reads TGTGCCAGCAGTAAAGGGAGGGGCCCAAACCAAGAGACCCAGTACTTC. Translation: CASSKGRGPNQETQYF.

V and J are TRBV27 and TRBJ1-4, with a tentative D call TRBD1 (5 bases). The CDR3 covers 14 residues. Germline CDR1 and CDR2: MNHEY and SMNVEV (reference sequence). V was cut by 7 bases and J by 7 bases, with 16 bases left in between. CDR3 residues: CASNHRGDREKLFF. The DNA for the CDR3 is TGTGCCAGCAATCATCGAGGGGATCGTGAAAAACTGTTTTTT.

CDR3 residues: CASSRRDRGSYEQYF. The CDR3 region has the DNA TGTGCCAGCAGCCGCCGGGACAGGGGGTCCTACGAGCAGTACTTC. This chain connects TRBV14 to TRBJ2-7; 11 bases agree with TRBD1. With 4 bases clipped from V and 1 base from J, the junction kept 3 bases outside the gene matches. Germline loops: CDR1 SGHDN, CDR2 FVKESK. This CDR3 is built from 15 residues.

This clone was observed a few times. This chain connects TRBV13 to TRBJ1-3; possibly TRBD1 for D (6 bases). This CDR3 is 15 amino acids long. The V end was cut by 7 bases, the J end by 4 bases, with 17 bases between. Germline V CDR1 and CDR2: PRHDT, FYEKMQ (reference sequence). CDR3 sequence reads: CASTGRGLNGNTIYF. The CDR3 region has the DNA TGTGCCAGCACCGGTAGGGGGTTAAACGGAAACACCATATATTTT.

About this clone: In the same sample, other DNA sequences code for this CDR3. The chain links TRBV27 to TRBJ2-7; no clear D gene. V was cut by 2 bases and J by 4 bases, with 9 bases left in between. Germline lookup yields CDR1 MNHEY and CDR2 SMNVEV (reference sequence). CDR3 size: 13 residues. CDR3 residues: CASSLRATYEQYF. CDR3 nucleotide sequence: TGTGCCAGCAGTTTAAGGGCTACTTACGAGCAGTACTTC.

J is TRBJ1-2 and V is TRBV10-1; D remains ambiguous. This CDR3 has 17 amino acids. The V end was cut by 3 bases, the J end by 0 bases, with 17 bases between. CDR1 is WNHNN and CDR2 is SYGVQD in the germline V gene (reference sequence). The DNA for the CDR3 is TGCGCCAGCAGTGAATTTAGTATCAGCCGCTCTAACTATGGCTACACCTTC. This encodes CASSEFSISRSNYGYTF.

This chain connects TRBV27 to TRBJ2-7; weak D call: TRBD1 (6 bases). The CDR3 runs to 14 residues. Germline V lookup: CDR1 MNHEY, CDR2 SMNVEV (reference sequence). V was shortened by 6 bases and J by 0 bases, with 12 bases between the two germline ends. The CDR3 DNA reads TGTGCCAGCAGGACGGACAGAGGCTCCTACGAGCAGTACTTC. Its protein is CASRTDRGSYEQYF.